Sequencing of this TCR beta chain was carried out in a study of shared clonotypes between healthy human individuals. At the level of the study: Participating donors consisted of a couple of women and a few men aged 18 to 49. CD4 naive cells filled three plates per donor, CD4 memory three, CD8 naive two and CD8 memory one.

Roughly 200 ng DNA, 25,000 to 30,000 T cell genomes, went into each sorted-subset replicate PCR. TCRdb's table, derived via immunoSEQ multiplex PCR, lists solely in-frame clones and lacks some. Of about 2 million clones listed, 85% to 95% were seen once; the top ten hold 0.13%. On this clone itself: No antigen is known for it.

Study observations and caveats: Generation probabilities of non-shared clonotypes were lower (relative to those shared by all four donors).

CDR3 size: 15 residues. The V gene's germline CDR1 is KGHSH and CDR2 LQKENI. V lost 3 bases, J lost 0 bases, and 8 bases lay in between. The V call is TRBV18, the J call TRBJ2-2; D is ambiguous. Sequencing was performed on naive CD4+ T cells sorted from blood. Subset denoted: CD45RA+ positively selected. This receptor was taken from a man younger than 30 in good health. The CDR3 DNA reads as TGTGCCAGCTCACCCCCTAGGACGAACACCGGGGAGCTGTTTTTT. Protein product: CASSPPRTNTGELFF.